The 10 T cell receptor beta chains in this list originate from one sample, sequenced in a study of shared clonotypes between healthy human individuals. Data came from immunoSEQ multiplex PCR; TCRdb stores just in-frame clones and leaves some out. The sample includes 550,000 to 700,000 clones, around 73% of them seen just once. Material: memory CD4+ T cells sorted from blood. The sample's subset: CD45RA-negative fraction. The receptors here all came from a woman aged 30 to 39 in good health.

This clone was recorded a few times. V and J are TRBV30 and TRBJ2-2; D ambiguous. CDR3 length: 16 residues. Germline V gene data show CDR1 as GTSNPN and CDR2 as SVGIG (reference sequence). Trimming left V 2 bases short and J 3 bases short, with 16 bases between. This CDR3 reads CAWSHGTLEDTGELFF. Written as DNA, the CDR3 is TGTGCCTGGAGTCACGGCACCTTGGAAGACACCGGGGAGCTGTTTTTT.

The chain couples TRBV28 to TRBJ2-7; D call uncertain. Germline-derived CDR1 and CDR2 are MDHEN and SYDVKM. The CDR3 is 15 amino acids. Trimming took 7 bases from V and 0 from J, leaving 16 bases between them. The DNA of the CDR3 is TGTGCCAGCAAAGGGTTCGGACGGGTCTCCTACGAGCAGTACTTC. Protein sequence: CASKGFGRVSYEQYF.

The chain uses TRBV5-1 and TRBJ1-1; a possible D gene is TRBD1 (5 bases). The V end was cut by 6 bases, the J end by 4 bases, with 25 bases between. Per germline, CDR1 SGHRS and CDR2 YFSETQ. The CDR3 sequence is 17 residues long. CDR3 DNA: TGCGCCAGCAATTTTCGCTCGGGTCAGGGACGTAGCACTGAAGCTTTCTTT. Protein product: CASNFRSGQGRSTEAFF.

This clone was observed at least ten times. The J gene is TRBJ2-1, the V gene TRBV28, with TRBD2 matching over 9 bases. The length of the CDR3 is 16 residues. J was trimmed by 2 bases and V by 2 bases; bases with no gene match: 4. Per the germline V gene, CDR1 is MDHEN and CDR2 is SYDVKM. The DNA for the CDR3 is TGTGCCAGCAGTTTAGTAGTAGCGGGAGCCTACAATGAGCAGTTCTTC. Amino acids: CASSLVVAGAYNEQFF.

The chain employs TRBV15 and TRBJ2-1; TRBD2 matches at 7 bases. V lost 1 base and J lost 4; bases outside the gene matches: 19. The CDR3 is 20 residues long. The V gene's germline CDR1 is LNHNV and CDR2 YYDKDF (reference sequence). The CDR3: CATSRAASGDSTSYYNEQFF. The DNA for the CDR3 is TGTGCCACCAGCAGAGCGGCTAGCGGAGACTCGACCTCTTATTACAATGAGCAGTTCTTC.

The J gene is TRBJ2-2, the V gene TRBV30, with 7 positions matching TRBD1. Germline CDR1 is GTSNPN and CDR2 is SVGIG (reference sequence). Trimming took 5 bases from V and 1 from J; bases not matched to a gene: 4. This CDR3 spans 14 amino acids. The CDR3 loop is CAWSRTGNTGELFF. DNA of the CDR3: TGTGCCTGGTCGCGGACAGGGAACACCGGGGAGCTGTTTTTT.

About this clone itself: Other DNA sequences within the sample encode an identical CDR3. J is TRBJ1-5 and V is TRBV7-2; D call uncertain. The CDR3 consists of 13 residues. V lost 1 base and J lost 3, with 4 bases in between. CDR1 and CDR2 from the germline V gene are SGHTA and FQGNSA. CDR3 residues: CASSLGFNQPQHF. The CDR3 bases are TGTGCCAGCAGCTTAGGGTTCAATCAGCCCCAGCATTTT.

The chain employs TRBV28 and TRBJ2-3; 13 bases are a match to TRBD2. J lost 2 bases, V lost 4 bases, and 9 bases had no gene match. In germline, CDR1 is MDHEN, CDR2 SYDVKM. The CDR3 consists of 18 residues. The CDR3 DNA is TGTGCCAGCAGTTCCCTCGGACTAGCGGGAGAAGTCACAGATACGCAGTATTTT. Residues: CASSSLGLAGEVTDTQYF. The full variable domain, rest sourced from reference TRBV28 and TRBJ2-3, is DVKVTQSSRYLVKRTGEKVFLECVQDMDHENMFWYRQDPGLGLRLIYFSYDVKMKEKGDIPEGYSVSREKKERFSLILESASTNQTSMYLCASSSLGLAGEVTDTQYFGPGTRLTVL.

The rearrangement joins TRBV5-6 to TRBJ2-7; 9 bases align to TRBD2. Germline CDR1 is SGHDT and CDR2 is YYEEEE. V dropped 3 bases and J dropped 5; count of bases not matched to a gene: 9. This CDR3 region has 15 residues. CDR3 nucleotides: TGTGCCAGCAGCTCCCTCGGGCTAGCGGGAAACGAGCAGTACTTC. Translated: CASSSLGLAGNEQYF. Complete variable domain (other parts from reference TRBV5-6 and TRBJ2-7): DAGVTQSPTHLIKTRGQQVTLRCSPKSGHDTVSWYQQALGQGPQFIFQYYEEEERQRGNFPDRFSGHQFPNYSSELNVNALLLGDSALYLCASSSLGLAGNEQYFGPGTRLTVT.

V is TRBV4-1 and J is TRBJ2-7; D may correspond to TRBD1 or TRBD2 (5 bases each). The V and J ends lost 1 base and 7 bases respectively, with 17 bases between them. In germline, CDR1 is MGHRA, CDR2 YSYEKL. The CDR3 has 15 amino acids. The CDR3: CASSQGLRGFGEQYF. Here the CDR3 DNA reads TGCGCCAGCAGCCAAGGCCTCCGGGGCTTTGGGGAGCAGTACTTC.